This T cell receptor (beta chain) stems from a study of blood T cell repertoires in COVID-19. How the authors handled the data: Nucleated cell number was recorded as an estimate derived from reference gene primer amplification. TCRdb's copy holds only in-frame clones and misses some; the assay was immunoSEQ multiplex PCR. The V and J calls and clone size come from that table; D and trimming were worked out from the DNA. The repertoire holds hundreds of thousands of clones, with roughly 83% as singletons. The J segment lost 2 bases and the V segment lost 5 bases, leaving 6 bases of the junction unmatched. Germline V CDR1 and CDR2: LNHDA, SQIVND (reference sequence). The CDR3 is 15 residues long.

Sequencing was carried out using PBMCs or T cells enriched from blood (not recorded which). This clonotype originated in a woman between 45 and 60 years old who had recovered from COVID-19. V and J are TRBV19 and TRBJ2-1; TRBD1 matches 7 bases. DNA of the CDR3: TGTGCCAGTAGTGCTCAGGGGGACGCCTACAATGAGCAGTTCTTC. It specifies CASSAQGDAYNEQFF.